A single sample gave rise to the 24 T cell receptor beta chains below, sequenced in a study of blood T cell repertoires in COVID-19. Sequencing used immunoSEQ multiplex PCR; TCRdb keeps in-frame clones, though not all of them. The sample has about 310,000 clones; 87% are singletons. The sample consisted of peripheral blood. These receptors came from a woman between 50 and 59 years old who had recovered from COVID-19.

The J gene is TRBJ1-5, the V gene TRBV6-6, with 9 bases identical to TRBD1. CDR1 MNHNY and CDR2 SVGAGI come from the germline V gene (reference sequence). The trim removed 7 bases at V and 7 bases at J, leaving 8 bases unmatched. This CDR3 has 14 residues. CDR3 residues: CASTVGQGEQPQHF. CDR3 in DNA: TGTGCCAGCACCGTGGGACAGGGCGAGCAGCCCCAGCATTTT.

The count of this clone is one. V usage is TRBV4-3 and J usage is TRBJ2-1; D may be TRBD2 (5 bases). There are 17 residues in the CDR3. Germline CDR1 LGHNA, CDR2 YSLEER. V lost 3 bases, J lost 1 base, and 16 bases lay in between. The CDR3 sequence is CASSQGARWVSYNEQFF. CDR3 nucleotides: TGCGCCAGCAGCCAGGGAGCGCGATGGGTGTCCTACAATGAGCAGTTCTTC.

The gene calls are TRBV7-2 and TRBJ2-3; TRBD2 agrees at 10 bases. Germline V gene lookup returns CDR1 SGHTA and CDR2 FQGNSA. J was trimmed by 4 bases and V by 7 bases; bases with no gene match: 5. CDR3 length: 14 amino acids. CDR3 nucleotide sequence: TGTGCCAGCAACAGCGGGAGGGTTTCAGATACGCAGTATTTT. This encodes CASNSGRVSDTQYF.

The chain carries TRBV3-1 (or the pseudogene TRBV3-2) and TRBJ1-1; D remains ambiguous. V lost 10 bases and J 1 base, leaving 13 bases between the germline ends. The CDR3 covers 13 residues. CDR1 is LGHDT and CDR2 is YNNKEL in the germline V gene (reference sequence). The CDR3: CATKTETNTEAFF. The CDR3 region has the DNA TGTGCCACCAAAACAGAAACGAACACTGAAGCTTTCTTT.

The rearrangement uses TRBV12-3 or TRBV12-4 and TRBJ1-4; D may be TRBD1 (5 bases). The CDR3 spans 13 residues. The ends were cut back, 5 bases at V and 3 bases at J, with 7 bases in the middle. The CDR3 nucleotides read TGTGCCAGCAGTCGACAGTCTAATGAAAAACTGTTTTTT. It specifies CASSRQSNEKLFF.

This chain connects TRBV13 to TRBJ2-3; D may be TRBD2 (7 bases). CDR1 PRHDT and CDR2 FYEKMQ come from the germline V gene (reference sequence). V lost 6 bases to trimming and J lost 5 bases, with 15 bases between them. The CDR3 is made up of 14 amino acids. The CDR3 DNA reads TGTGCCAGCAGGGGGGGGCCCGCGGTAGATACGCAGTATTTT. This gives the protein CASRGGPAVDTQYF. The complete variable domain, with remaining parts taken from reference TRBV13 and TRBJ2-3, reads AAGVIQSPRHLIKEKRETATLKCYPIPRHDTVYWYQQGPGQDPQFLISFYEKMQSDKGSIPDRFSAQQFSDYHSELNMSSLELGDSALYFCASRGGPAVDTQYFGPGTRLTVL.

The rearrangement links TRBV28 to TRBJ2-3, with unresolved D. The CDR3 is 14 residues long. CDR1 and CDR2 (germline): MDHEN, SYDVKM. The V end lost 6 bases, the J end lost 2 bases, and 12 bases lay between the germline ends. For the CDR3, the DNA is TGTGCCAGCAGCCCGACTGTATACACAGATACGCAGTATTTT. Amino acid sequence: CASSPTVYTDTQYF.

This clone occurred a few times. The rearrangement links TRBV7-8 to TRBJ2-7; D might be TRBD1 (6 bases). This CDR3 comprises 13 residues. Germline V gives CDR1 SGHVS, CDR2 FQNEAQ. Trimming removed 4 bases at V and 2 bases at J, with 9 bases between. For the CDR3, the DNA is TGTGCCAGCAGCTACGGACAGACCTACGAGCAGTACTTC. Translated, it gives CASSYGQTYEQYF.

V and J are TRBV10-3 and TRBJ1-2, with 7 bases identical to TRBD1. The CDR3 extends over 15 amino acids. Trimming cost V 2 bases and J 7 bases; bases outside gene matches: 10. Looked up from germline, CDR1 is ENHRY and CDR2 is SYGVKD. The chain's CDR3 is CAISEGIGGLGGYTF. CDR3 bases: TGTGCCATCAGTGAGGGAATAGGGGGCCTGGGTGGCTACACCTTC.

The chain links TRBV5-1 to TRBJ1-1, with a tentative D call TRBD1 (6 bases). The CDR3 loop spans 11 amino acids. Germline CDR1 reads SGHRS; CDR2 reads YFSETQ. The V end was cut by 4 bases, the J end by 7 bases, with 8 bases between. The CDR3 is CASSVQGEAFF. CDR3 DNA: TGCGCCAGCAGCGTACAGGGTGAAGCTTTCTTT.

This clone was detected only a few times. The J gene is TRBJ2-7, the V gene TRBV2; 7 nucleotides agree with TRBD1. The CDR3 has 15 amino acids. Trimming cost V 8 bases and J 0 bases; bases outside gene matches: 10. Germline loops: CDR1 SNHLY, CDR2 FYNNEI. The CDR3: CASRGVDRLSYEQYF. CDR3 in DNA: TGTGCCAGCCGAGGGGTGGACAGGCTCTCCTACGAGCAGTACTTC. The full variable domain, rest sourced from reference TRBV2 and TRBJ2-7, is EPEVTQTPSHQVTQMGQEVILRCVPISNHLYFYWYRQILGQKVEFLVSFYNNEISEKSEIFDDQFSVERPDGSNFTLKIRSTKLEDSAMYFCASRGVDRLSYEQYFGPGTRLTVT.

The CDR3 loop reads CASSLWGGRAQEQYF. CDR3 in DNA: TGTGCCAGCAGTTTATGGGGCGGGAGGGCCCAGGAGCAGTACTTC. The chain recombines TRBV27 with TRBJ2-7, with 9 positions matching TRBD2. Trimming removed 1 base from V and 7 bases from J; junction bases left unmatched: 8. Germline assignment: CDR1 MNHEY and CDR2 SMNVEV (reference sequence). The CDR3 is made up of 15 amino acids.

For this clone: This sample includes further DNA sequences coding for the same CDR3. V is TRBV9 and J is TRBJ1-4; D is uncertain. Germline V CDR1 and CDR2: SGDLS, YYNGEE. Trimming left V 0 bases short and J 4 bases short, with 10 bases between. The CDR3 contains 15 residues. CDR3 residues: CASSVGGRRNEKLFF. The CDR3 DNA reads TGTGCCAGCAGCGTAGGTGGCAGGCGTAATGAAAAACTGTTTTTT. Variable domain in full (rest from reference TRBV9 and TRBJ1-4): DSGVTQTPKHLITATGQRVTLRCSPRSGDLSVYWYQQSLDQGLQFLIQYYNGEERAKGNILERFSAQQFPDLHSELNLSSLELGDSALYFCASSVGGRRNEKLFFGSGTQLSVL.

The V gene is TRBV11-2, the J gene TRBJ2-1; TRBD2 aligns across 10 bases. The J segment lost 0 bases and the V segment lost 2 bases, leaving 7 bases of the junction unmatched. The CDR3 runs to 18 residues. CDR1 is SGHAT and CDR2 is FQNNGV in the germline V gene. The CDR3 DNA follows: TGTGCCAGCAGCTTACGGCTAGCGGGAGCTGGCTCCTACAATGAGCAGTTCTTC. Encoded protein: CASSLRLAGAGSYNEQFF.

The chain employs TRBV12-5 and TRBJ2-1; D is undetermined. Germline assignment: CDR1 LGHNT and CDR2 FRNRAP. The V and J ends lost 2 bases and 7 bases respectively, with 3 bases between them. The CDR3 is made up of 11 amino acids. CDR3 residues: CASGLTNEQFF. DNA of the CDR3: TGTGCTAGTGGTTTGACTAATGAGCAGTTCTTC.

The chain recombines TRBV11-2 with TRBJ2-3; D may be TRBD2 (6 bases). The CDR3 has 15 residues. The V gene lost 3 bases and the J gene lost 1 base, with 11 bases spanning the gap. Per the germline V gene, CDR1 is SGHAT and CDR2 is FQNNGV. The CDR3 DNA sequence: TGTGCCAGCAGCTTGGAGCGGGCCCGCACAGATACGCAGTATTTT. Translation gives CASSLERARTDTQYF.

The rearrangement links TRBV28 to TRBJ1-5, with D maybe TRBD1 (5 bases). V lost 5 bases and J lost 3, with 14 bases in between. CDR1 and CDR2 from the germline V gene are MDHEN and SYDVKM. There are 15 residues in the CDR3. CDR3 DNA: TGTGCCAGCAGTCCGACAGACTCCGCCAATCAGCCCCAGCATTTT. Protein sequence: CASSPTDSANQPQHF.

This clone showed up just once. The chain uses TRBV30 and TRBJ1-6; the match to TRBD1 covers 8 bases. The CDR3 is 13 amino acids. Unmatched junction bases numbered 6, after V lost 4 bases and J lost 10 bases. Germline V gene lookup returns CDR1 GTSNPN and CDR2 SVGIG (reference sequence). The CDR3 DNA reads as TGTGCCTGGACTCAGGGGGCCACGTCACCCCTCCACTTT. Translated, it gives CAWTQGATSPLHF. Full variable domain (remainder filled in from reference TRBV30 and TRBJ1-6): SQTIHQWPATLVQPVGSPLSLECTVEGTSNPNLYWYRQAAGRGLQLLFYSVGIGQISSEVPQNLSASRPQDRQFILSSKKLLLSDSGFYLCAWTQGATSPLHFGNGTRLTVT.

This clone appeared a single time. The chain has TRBV19 and TRBJ1-4; 9 bases line up with TRBD1. Germline CDR1 reads LNHDA; CDR2 reads SQIVND (reference sequence). This CDR3 region has 15 residues. V lost 3 bases and J lost 6; bases outside the gene matches: 5. The CDR3 here is CASSMPGQGYEKLFF. CDR3 DNA sequence: TGTGCCAGTAGTATGCCGGGACAGGGTTATGAAAAACTGTTTTTT.

This clone was picked up many times. The rearrangement links TRBV25-1 to TRBJ2-1, with a weak D call TRBD2 (6 bases). Germline loops: CDR1 MGHDK, CDR2 SYGVNS. This CDR3 spans 17 amino acids. V was cut by 3 bases and J by 0 bases, with 15 bases left in between. CDR3: CASSDSRSGSSYNEQFF. The CDR3 nucleotides read TGTGCCAGCAGTGACAGTCGTAGCGGCAGCTCCTACAATGAGCAGTTCTTC.

The chain combines TRBV5-5 with TRBJ1-6, with D perhaps TRBD1 (5 bases). CDR1 is SGHKS and CDR2 is YYEKEE in the germline V gene (reference sequence). This CDR3 has 13 amino acids. V lost 4 bases to trimming and J lost 7 bases, with 9 bases between them. Here the CDR3 reads CASSGDSNSPLHF. The CDR3 DNA reads as TGTGCCAGCAGCGGGGACTCAAATTCACCCCTCCACTTT.

This clone was seen only once. The gene calls are TRBV6-5 and TRBJ2-7, with 8 positions matching TRBD1. CDR1 is MNHEY, CDR2 SVGAGI, per germline. With V trimmed by 4 bases and J by 4 bases, 3 bases remained unmatched. CDR3 size: 13 residues. The CDR3, as DNA: TGTGCCAGCAGTTCCCAGGGGGCGTACGAGCAGTACTTC. Translating gives CASSSQGAYEQYF.

V usage is TRBV10-3 and J usage is TRBJ1-2; 11 nucleotides agree with TRBD1. CDR1 and CDR2 from the germline V gene are ENHRY and SYGVKD. V gave up 7 bases and J gave up 7 bases; unmatched junction bases: 11. CDR3 size: 15 residues. CDR3 DNA: TGTGCCATCACCAGAATGGGACAGGGGGATGCTGGCTACACCTTC. Amino acid sequence: CAITRMGQGDAGYTF.

This clone appeared once. The chain couples TRBV7-8 to TRBJ2-7; 8 bases agree with TRBD2. Losses at the gene ends were 0 bases for V and 2 bases for J; bases not matched to a gene: 9. The CDR3 loop spans 17 amino acids. Looked up from germline, CDR1 is SGHVS and CDR2 is FQNEAQ. The CDR3 DNA reads as TGTGCCAGCAGCTTAGCGAAGGCGGGAGGACCGCCCTACGAGCAGTACTTC. This encodes CASSLAKAGGPPYEQYF.